This T cell receptor beta chain was observed in a study of graft-versus-host responses after intestinal transplantation. Looking at the study overall: Multivisceral, liver-intestinal, or isolated intestinal grafts went to recipients.

Concerning this clone: Its specificity is not known.

The table came from immunoSEQ multiplex PCR; TCRdb's copy has only in-frame clones and leaves some out. This sample yields 99,000 or so clones, of which 85% to 95% are seen a single time; 0.069% belongs to the top ten. This CDR3 has 12 amino acids. In germline, CDR1 is WSHSY, CDR2 SAAADI. V was trimmed by 6 bases and J by 6 bases, leaving 12 bases between them. Study-level findings and limits: The study found high graft-versus-host to host-versus-graft clonal ratios in allografts of patients with graft-donor T cell macrochimerism. Ileal or blood samples showed some GvH clones first, and such clones were also found in recipient marrow.

The chain carries TRBV10-2 and TRBJ2-7; D is unclear. This sample comprised unstimulated CD8+ T cells sorted from spleen or lymph node cells, obtained before transplant. The TCR originated in a human donor who was the organ donor for an intestinal transplant. The CDR3 nucleotides read TGCGCCAGCAGGGGTATAGGAGCCGAGCAGTACTTC. This encodes CASRGIGAEQYF.